The 8 T cell receptor beta chains given below trace back to one sample, sequenced in a study of T cells in Graves' hyperthyroidism and ophthalmopathy (dated by TCRdb to between 2018 and 2021). The library was built by means of multiplex PCR. This sample was sequenced with an Illumina HiSeq 2000. The TCR beta CDR3 regions were amplified from the RNA transcripts. For the first round of RT-PCR on the TCR CDR3, the HTBI primer set was used together with the Qiagen OneStep RT-PCR kit. The public reads were reprocessed in TCRdb via fastp at Q25 and MiXCR, keeping in-frame beta chains. Merged by CDR3 protein, the rows form single entries marked with the most common genes and DNA. Within this sample are roughly 500,000 distinct CDR3 sequences, with approximately 13% of them counted one time only. The ten largest clones represent approximately 5.7% of the sample. Sequenced material: blood. The receptors come from a woman in her 30s with Graves' hyperthyroidism that later progressed to Graves' ophthalmopathy.

This clonotype was seen at least ten times. The V and J genes are TRBV12-3 or TRBV12-4 and TRBJ2-1; D possibly corresponds to TRBD2 (7 bases). V lost 5 bases, J lost 8 bases, and 25 bases lay in between. This CDR3 has 17 amino acids. CDR3 bases: TGTGCCAGCAGTCCCAGGGCACCGGGAGGTAGGGGGTATGAGCAGTTCTTC. Its translation: CASSPRAPGGRGYEQFF.

Comments on this clonotype: This may be a read error, as it is one base from a much larger clone. The chain employs TRBV19 and TRBJ2-1; 9 nucleotides match TRBD2. V was pared by 4 bases and J by 3 bases, with 7 bases of the junction left unmatched. This CDR3 has 16 residues. Germline V gene lookup returns CDR1 LNHDA and CDR2 SQIVND (reference sequence). CDR3 in amino acids: CASSTGGRAFYNEQFF. In DNA, the CDR3 is TGTGCCAGTAGTACAGGCGGGAGGGCCTTCTACAATGAGCAGTTCTTC.

This clonotype was seen ten or more times. The genes are TRBV12-3 or TRBV12-4 and TRBJ1-1, with D uncertain. Trimming pared 3 bases from V and 2 bases from J, leaving 13 bases between. The CDR3 has 15 residues. Here the CDR3 reads CASSFTENKNTEAFF. CDR3 coding DNA: TGTGCCAGCAGTTTTACCGAGAATAAAAACACTGAAGCTTTCTTT.

The sample holds many counts of this clonotype. This chain uses TRBV12-5 with TRBJ1-3; D not resolved. V was trimmed by 6 bases and J by 9 bases, leaving 12 bases between them. The CDR3 covers 12 residues. Looked up from germline, CDR1 is LGHNT and CDR2 is FRNRAP. The CDR3 loop reads CASGLDRGTIYF. As DNA, the CDR3 is TGTGCTAGTGGCCTGGATCGGGGCACCATATATTTT.

This clonotype was observed at least ten times. This chain joins TRBV30 and TRBJ2-3; the D is unclear. CDR1 is GTSNPN, CDR2 SVGIG, per germline (reference sequence). V was clipped by 0 bases and J by 4 bases, with 11 bases between them. This CDR3 is built from 14 residues. CDR3 nucleotide sequence: TGTGCCTGGAGTGTACTTGGAGCCCCAGATACGCAGTATTTT. Protein product: CAWSVLGAPDTQYF.

This clonotype was found many times. The CDR3 loop reads CSATVGTSFNEQFF. As DNA, the CDR3 is TGCAGTGCTACCGTGGGAACTAGTTTCAATGAGCAGTTCTTC. The chain uses TRBV20-1 and TRBJ2-1, with a tentative D call TRBD2 (5 bases). This CDR3 comprises 14 residues. V was pared by 4 bases and J by 6 bases, with 16 bases between. CDR1 and CDR2 from the germline V gene are DFQATT and SNEGSKA (reference sequence).

This clonotype was detected ten times or more. The genes are TRBV7-2 and TRBJ1-5; D might be TRBD1 (5 bases). With 5 bases removed from V and 5 bases from J, the gap between germline ends came to 10 bases. The CDR3 consists of 13 residues. CDR1 and CDR2 from the germline V gene are SGHTA and FQGNSA. CDR3 amino acids: CASSRTRDQPQHF. CDR3 in DNA: TGTGCCAGCAGCCGGACAAGGGATCAGCCCCAGCATTTT.

The gene calls are TRBV9 and TRBJ2-1, with 10 bases that match TRBD2. Germline lookup yields CDR1 SGDLS and CDR2 YYNGEE. With 4 bases clipped from V and 3 bases from J, the junction kept 7 bases outside the gene matches. The CDR3 consists of 16 residues. CDR3 in DNA: TGTGCCAGCAGCATTCGACTAGCGGGCTTCTACAATGAGCAGTTCTTC. It yields the protein CASSIRLAGFYNEQFF.